This paragraph reports one T cell receptor (beta chain). Its recognized antigen is unknown. No quality values exist for individual bases; no much larger clone is one base distant. V and J are truncated by 3 bases and 2 bases respectively, leaving an intervening sequence of 12 bases. The CDR3 runs 15 residues from the cysteine to the phenylalanine. CDR3 DNA only is kept here, 45 bases in frame from base 1. CDR1 and CDR2 are drawn from the germline V gene: SGHDT, YYEEEE. These data are taken from a study of OX40 agonist ivuxolimab in advanced cancers. At the level of the whole study: The costimulatory receptor OX40 (CD134) was targeted by ivuxolimab, a fully human IgG2 agonistic monoclonal antibody. Intravenous ivuxolimab was administered to patients every 2 weeks at six dose levels: 0.01, 0.1, 0.3, 1.5, 3 and 10 mg/kg. Among the roughly 52 dose-escalation patients, about 19 had hepatocellular carcinoma, 15 or so melanoma, 9 renal cell carcinoma and 9 head and neck cancer. The dose-escalation cohort was about 83% male with a mean age of about 54 years, ranging from roughly 20 to 80. Patients were allowed to have had prior anti-PD-1, anti-PD-L1 or anti-CTLA-4 therapy, and roughly 40% of the dose-escalation patients had been treated with checkpoint inhibitors. Three dose-escalation patients achieved partial responses, one with hepatocellular carcinoma and two with cutaneous melanoma. The purpose of peripheral TCRbeta sequencing was to test whether ivuxolimab changed TCR sequence diversity and led to clonal T-cell expansion. The monotherapy dose-escalation portion (N of about 57 patients) of the phase I ivuxolimab trial is reported in the paper.

Genomic DNA was isolated from the sorted cells so that the TCRbeta CDR3 region could be sequenced. The immunoSEQ Assay was used for sequencing of TCRbeta CDR3 regions. Imported from immuneACCESS, the table was reduced by TCRdb to in-frame sequences with V and J called. These copies leave out some clones; in studies compared against another copy, an unresolved V gene accounts for under half, and the cause of the remainder is not known. The sample table lists about 110,000 clones, around 90% of them with a count of one. Clones ranked in the top ten supply under 0.85% of the sample. Patients with a history of autoimmune disease or receiving systemic immunosuppression were excluded from the trial. Peripheral blood for TCR sequencing was collected from all dose cohorts at baseline, on cycle 4 day 1, and on cycle 7 day 1. The samples were drawn from a first-in-human, open-label, multicenter phase I dose-escalation trial of ivuxolimab. The trial enrolled adults with locally advanced or metastatic head and neck squamous cell, hepatocellular, melanoma or renal cell carcinoma. Before TCR sequencing, CD4+ T cells and CD8+ T cells from peripheral blood were sorted into separate populations.

Study-level results and caveats: In the 0.1-3.0 mg/kg groups, partial responders had among the lowest normalized peripheral clonal expansion, particularly in CD8+ T cells. At doses of 0.1 to 3.0 mg/kg, clonal expansion of both CD4+ and CD8+ T cells in blood was seen between baseline and week 6. The antigen specificity of the peripheral T cells that underwent clonal expansion was not determined. Low levels of normalized T-cell clonal expansion were also seen in some nonresponding patients. After ivuxolimab, expanded clones were on average more numerous among CD8+ T cells than among CD4+ T cells.

This sequence was found in an adult with an advanced solid tumor such as melanoma, head and neck, liver or kidney cancer. The sample was CD4+ or CD8+ T cells sorted from blood, taken in a trial of the OX40 agonist ivuxolimab. The V and J segments used are TRBV5-6 and TRBJ2-1; too little of a D gene remains to name it. The nucleotide sequence reads as follows: TGTGCCAGCAGCTCCGGGCCTACGGCCTACAATGAGCAGTTCTTC. Translated, it gives CASSSGPTAYNEQFF.